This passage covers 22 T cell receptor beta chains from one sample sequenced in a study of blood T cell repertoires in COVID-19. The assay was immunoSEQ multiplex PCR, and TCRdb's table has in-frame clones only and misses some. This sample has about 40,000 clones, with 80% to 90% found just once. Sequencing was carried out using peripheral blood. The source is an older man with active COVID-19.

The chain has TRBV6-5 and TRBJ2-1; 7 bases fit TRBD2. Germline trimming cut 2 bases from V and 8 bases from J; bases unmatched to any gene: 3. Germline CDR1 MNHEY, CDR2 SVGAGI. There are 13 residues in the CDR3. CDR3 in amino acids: CASSYGGVDEQFF. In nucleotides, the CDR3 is TGTGCCAGCAGTTACGGGGGGGTTGATGAGCAGTTCTTC.

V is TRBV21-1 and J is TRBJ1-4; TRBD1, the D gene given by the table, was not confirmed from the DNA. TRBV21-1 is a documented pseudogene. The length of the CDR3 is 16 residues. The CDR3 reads CASSTHRTEINEKLFF. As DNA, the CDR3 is TGTGCCAGCAGCACCCACCGGACAGAGATTAATGAAAAACTGTTTTTT.

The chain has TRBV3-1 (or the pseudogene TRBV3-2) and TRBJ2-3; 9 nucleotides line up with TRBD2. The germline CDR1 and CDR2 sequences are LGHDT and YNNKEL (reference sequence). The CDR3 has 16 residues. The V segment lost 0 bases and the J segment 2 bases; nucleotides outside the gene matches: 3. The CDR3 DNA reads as TGTGCCAGCAGCCAAGATGCTAGCGGGGTCACAGATACGCAGTATTTT. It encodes CASSQDASGVTDTQYF.

CDR3: CASSDRNYGYTF. CDR3 sequence (DNA): TGTGCCAGCAGCGACAGAAACTATGGCTACACCTTC. This chain links TRBV12-3 or TRBV12-4 with TRBJ1-2, with D possibly matching TRBD1 (5 bases). The CDR3 covers 12 residues. V lost 6 bases and J lost 2, with 7 bases in between.

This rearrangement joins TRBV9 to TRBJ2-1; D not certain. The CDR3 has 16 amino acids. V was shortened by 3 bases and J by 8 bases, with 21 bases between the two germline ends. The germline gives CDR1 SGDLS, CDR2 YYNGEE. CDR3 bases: TGTGCCAGCAGCGCCTCCGGAGAGGCCTTTCGGCATGAGCAGTTCTTC. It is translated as CASSASGEAFRHEQFF.

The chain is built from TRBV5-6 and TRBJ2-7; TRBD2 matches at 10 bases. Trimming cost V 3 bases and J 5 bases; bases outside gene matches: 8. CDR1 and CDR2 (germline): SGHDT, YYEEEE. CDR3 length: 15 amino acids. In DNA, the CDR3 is TGTGCCAGCAGCTCAAGCGGGGGGGCTCGGAACGAGCAGTACTTC. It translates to CASSSSGGARNEQYF.

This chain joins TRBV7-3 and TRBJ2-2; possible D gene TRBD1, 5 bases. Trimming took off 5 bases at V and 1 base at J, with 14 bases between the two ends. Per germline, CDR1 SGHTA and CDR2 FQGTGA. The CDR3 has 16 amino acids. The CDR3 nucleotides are TGTGCCAGCAGCGAAAACCCAGGGATGAACACCGGGGAGCTGTTTTTT. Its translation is CASSENPGMNTGELFF.

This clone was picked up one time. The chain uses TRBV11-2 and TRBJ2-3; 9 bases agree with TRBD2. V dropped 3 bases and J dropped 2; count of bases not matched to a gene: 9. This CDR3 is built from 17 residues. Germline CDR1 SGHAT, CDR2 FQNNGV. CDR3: CASSFRRSGGTTDTQYF. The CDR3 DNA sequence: TGTGCCAGCAGCTTTCGTCGGAGCGGGGGGACCACAGATACGCAGTATTTT.

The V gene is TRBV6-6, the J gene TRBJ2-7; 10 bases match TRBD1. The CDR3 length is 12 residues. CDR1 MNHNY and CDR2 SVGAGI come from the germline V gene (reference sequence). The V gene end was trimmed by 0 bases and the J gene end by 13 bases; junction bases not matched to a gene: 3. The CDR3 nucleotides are TGTGCCAGCAGTTACTCGAGGGACAGGGGATACTTC. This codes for CASSYSRDRGYF.

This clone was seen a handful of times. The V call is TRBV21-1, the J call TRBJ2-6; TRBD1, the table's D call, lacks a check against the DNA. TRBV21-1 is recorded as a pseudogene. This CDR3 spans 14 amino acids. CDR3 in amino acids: CASSKGAGANVLTF. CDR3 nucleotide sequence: TGTGCCAGCAGCAAAGGGGCCGGGGCCAACGTCCTGACTTTC.

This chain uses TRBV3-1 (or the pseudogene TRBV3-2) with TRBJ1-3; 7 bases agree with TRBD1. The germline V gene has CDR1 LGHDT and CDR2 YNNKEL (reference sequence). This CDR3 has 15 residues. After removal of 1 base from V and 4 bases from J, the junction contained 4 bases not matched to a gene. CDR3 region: CASSQATGQGNTIYF. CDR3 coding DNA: TGTGCCAGCAGCCAAGCGACAGGGCAGGGAAACACCATATATTTT.

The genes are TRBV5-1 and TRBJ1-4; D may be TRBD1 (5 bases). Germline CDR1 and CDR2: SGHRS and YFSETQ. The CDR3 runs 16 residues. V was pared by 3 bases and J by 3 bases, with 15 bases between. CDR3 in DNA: TGCGCCAGCAGCTCCTTTGTGGGGCCCTCTAATGAAAAACTGTTTTTT. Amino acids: CASSSFVGPSNEKLFF.

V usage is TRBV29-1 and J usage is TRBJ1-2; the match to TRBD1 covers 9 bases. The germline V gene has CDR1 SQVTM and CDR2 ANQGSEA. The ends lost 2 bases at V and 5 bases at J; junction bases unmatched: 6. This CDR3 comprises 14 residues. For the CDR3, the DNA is TGCAGCGTTGAAACAGGGGGCTTGGGGTATGGCTACACCTTC. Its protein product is CSVETGGLGYGYTF.

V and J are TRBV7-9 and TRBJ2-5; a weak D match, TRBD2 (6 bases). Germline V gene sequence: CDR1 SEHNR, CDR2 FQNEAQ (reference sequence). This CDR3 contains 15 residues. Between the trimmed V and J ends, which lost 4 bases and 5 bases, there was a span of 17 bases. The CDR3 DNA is TGTGCCAGCAGCTCCCGGGACTCCCCACGGGAGACCCAGTACTTC. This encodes CASSSRDSPRETQYF.

CDR3 in DNA: TGTGCCAGCAGCCCCGGACAGGGGCTCTACAATGAGCAGTTCTTC. Translated, it gives CASSPGQGLYNEQFF. This chain uses TRBV9 with TRBJ2-1; 9 bases line up with TRBD1. After removal of 4 bases from V and 3 bases from J, the junction contained 5 bases not matched to a gene. The CDR3 sequence is 15 residues long. Germline V gene sequence: CDR1 SGDLS, CDR2 YYNGEE.

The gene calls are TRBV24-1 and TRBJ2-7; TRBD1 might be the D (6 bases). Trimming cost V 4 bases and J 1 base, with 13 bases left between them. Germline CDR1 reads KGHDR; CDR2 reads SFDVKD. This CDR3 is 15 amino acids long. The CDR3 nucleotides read TGTGCCACCAGTGACGCGACGACAGGTTCCTACGAGCAGTACTTC. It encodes CATSDATTGSYEQYF.

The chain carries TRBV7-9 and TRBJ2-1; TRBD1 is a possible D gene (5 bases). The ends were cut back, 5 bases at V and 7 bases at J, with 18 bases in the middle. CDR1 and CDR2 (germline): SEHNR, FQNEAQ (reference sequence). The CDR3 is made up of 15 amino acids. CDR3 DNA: TGTGCCAGCAGCCACCCATCGCAGGGCGGTAATGAGCAGTTCTTC. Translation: CASSHPSQGGNEQFF.

The CDR3 spells CASSVRDRGISAEAFF. CDR3 nucleotides: TGTGCCAGCAGCGTAAGGGACAGGGGCATCTCGGCTGAAGCTTTCTTT. The chain combines TRBV7-8 with TRBJ1-1; 10 bases are a match to TRBD1. The CDR3 totals 16 residues. V trimming: 5 bases; J trimming: 6 bases; junction bases outside the gene matches: 12. From germline, CDR1 is SGHVS and CDR2 FQNEAQ. Combining the CDR3 with reference TRBV7-8 and TRBJ1-1 gives the whole variable domain GAGVSQSPRYKVAKRGQDVALRCDPISGHVSLFWYQQALGQGPEFLTYFQNEAQLDKSGLPSDRFFAERPEGSVSTLKIQRTQQEDSAVYLCASSVRDRGISAEAFFGQGTRLTVV.

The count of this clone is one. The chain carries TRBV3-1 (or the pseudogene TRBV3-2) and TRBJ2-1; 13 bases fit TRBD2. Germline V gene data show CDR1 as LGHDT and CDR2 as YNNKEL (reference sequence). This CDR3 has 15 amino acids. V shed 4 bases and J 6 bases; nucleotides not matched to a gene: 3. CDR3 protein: CASSPRLAGGNEQFF. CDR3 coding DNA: TGTGCCAGCAGCCCCAGACTAGCGGGGGGCAATGAGCAGTTCTTC.

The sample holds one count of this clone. CDR3 bases: TGTGCCAGCAGCCCTAATAGGGGGGGGCCAGGGGAGACCCAGTACTTC. Translating it yields CASSPNRGGPGETQYF. This chain joins TRBV7-2 and TRBJ2-5; a weak D match, TRBD2 (7 bases). This CDR3 is 16 amino acids long. Trimming removed 5 bases from V and 5 bases from J, with 21 bases in between. Germline V gene sequence: CDR1 SGHTA, CDR2 FQGNSA.

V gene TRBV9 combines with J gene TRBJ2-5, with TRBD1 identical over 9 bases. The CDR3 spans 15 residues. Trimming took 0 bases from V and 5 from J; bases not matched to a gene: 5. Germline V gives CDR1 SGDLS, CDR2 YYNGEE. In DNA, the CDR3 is TGTGCCAGCAGCGTAGGACAGGGGGAAGGGGAGACCCAGTACTTC. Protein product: CASSVGQGEGETQYF.

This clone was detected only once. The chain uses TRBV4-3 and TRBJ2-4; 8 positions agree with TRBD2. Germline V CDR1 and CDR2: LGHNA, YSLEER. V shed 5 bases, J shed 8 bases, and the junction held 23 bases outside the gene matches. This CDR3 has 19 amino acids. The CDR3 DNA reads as TGCGCCAGCAGCTACTCCCCCATTGGCCGGGAGGGAATTAGCGACATTCAGTACTTC. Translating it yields CASSYSPIGREGISDIQYF.